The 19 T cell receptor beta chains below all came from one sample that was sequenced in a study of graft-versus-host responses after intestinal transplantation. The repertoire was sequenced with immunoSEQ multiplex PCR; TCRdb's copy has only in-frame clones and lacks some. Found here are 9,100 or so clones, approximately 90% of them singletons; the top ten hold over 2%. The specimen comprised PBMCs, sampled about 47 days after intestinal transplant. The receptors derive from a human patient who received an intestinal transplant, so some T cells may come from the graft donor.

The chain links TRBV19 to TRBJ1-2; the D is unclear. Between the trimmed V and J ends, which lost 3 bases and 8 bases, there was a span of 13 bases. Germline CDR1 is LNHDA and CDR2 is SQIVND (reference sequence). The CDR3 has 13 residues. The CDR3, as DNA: TGTGCCAGTAGTATCAGTGCACCCCGGGGCTACACCTTC. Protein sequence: CASSISAPRGYTF. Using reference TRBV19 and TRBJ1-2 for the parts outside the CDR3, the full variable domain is DGGITQSPKYLFRKEGQNVTLSCEQNLNHDAMYWYRQDPGQGLRLIYYSQIVNDFQKGDIAEGYSVSREKKESFPLTVTSAQKNPTAFYLCASSISAPRGYTFGSGTRLTVV.

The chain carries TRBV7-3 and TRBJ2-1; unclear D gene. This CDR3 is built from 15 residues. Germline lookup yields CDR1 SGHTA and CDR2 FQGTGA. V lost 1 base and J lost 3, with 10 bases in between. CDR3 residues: CASSLSPSGYNEQFF. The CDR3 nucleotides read TGTGCCAGCAGCTTAAGCCCTTCTGGCTACAATGAGCAGTTCTTC. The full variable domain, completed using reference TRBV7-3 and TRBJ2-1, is GAGVSQTPSNKVTEKGKYVELRCDPISGHTALYWYRQSLGQGPEFLIYFQGTGAADDSGLPNDRFFAVRPEGSVSTLKIQRTERGDSAVYLCASSLSPSGYNEQFFGPGTRLTVL.

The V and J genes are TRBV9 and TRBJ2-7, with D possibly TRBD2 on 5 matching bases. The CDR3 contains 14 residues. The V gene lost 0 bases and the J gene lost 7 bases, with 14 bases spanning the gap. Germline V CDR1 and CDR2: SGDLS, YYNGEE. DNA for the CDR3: TGTGCCAGCAGCGTAGTCCGGGAAATGGGGGAGCAGTACTTC. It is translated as CASSVVREMGEQYF.

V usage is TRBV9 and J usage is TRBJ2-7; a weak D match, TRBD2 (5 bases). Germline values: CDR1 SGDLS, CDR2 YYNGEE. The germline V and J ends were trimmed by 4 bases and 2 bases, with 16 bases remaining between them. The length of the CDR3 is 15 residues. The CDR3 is CASSPRWGATYEQYF. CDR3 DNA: TGTGCCAGCAGCCCACGATGGGGAGCCACCTACGAGCAGTACTTC.

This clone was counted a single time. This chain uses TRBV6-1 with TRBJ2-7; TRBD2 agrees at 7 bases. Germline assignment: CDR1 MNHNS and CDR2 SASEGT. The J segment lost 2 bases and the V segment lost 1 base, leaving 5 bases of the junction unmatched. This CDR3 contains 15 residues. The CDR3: CASSEGSGPPYEQYF. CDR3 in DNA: TGTGCCAGCAGTGAAGGTAGCGGGCCTCCCTACGAGCAGTACTTC.

This CDR3 is CASSPAAGTYNSPLHF. CDR3 nucleotide sequence: TGTGCCAGCAGTCCCGCGGCAGGGACCTATAATTCACCCCTCCACTTT. This chain connects TRBV28 to TRBJ1-6; D possibly corresponds to TRBD1 (5 bases). From germline, CDR1 is MDHEN and CDR2 SYDVKM. The V end was cut by 5 bases, the J end by 2 bases, with 13 bases between. The CDR3 consists of 16 residues.

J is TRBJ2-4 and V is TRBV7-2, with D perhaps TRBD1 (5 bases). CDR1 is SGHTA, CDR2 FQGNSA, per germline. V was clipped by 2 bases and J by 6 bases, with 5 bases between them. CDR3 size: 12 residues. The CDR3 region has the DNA TGTGCCAGCAGCTTACAGGGAAACATTCAGTACTTC. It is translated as CASSLQGNIQYF.

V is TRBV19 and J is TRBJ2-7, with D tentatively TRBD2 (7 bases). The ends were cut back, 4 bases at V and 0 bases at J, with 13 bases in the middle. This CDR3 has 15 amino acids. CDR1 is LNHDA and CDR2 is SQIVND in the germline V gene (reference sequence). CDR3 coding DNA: TGTGCCAGTAGTAGGGAGGGGGTGAGCTCCTACGAGCAGTACTTC. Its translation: CASSREGVSSYEQYF.

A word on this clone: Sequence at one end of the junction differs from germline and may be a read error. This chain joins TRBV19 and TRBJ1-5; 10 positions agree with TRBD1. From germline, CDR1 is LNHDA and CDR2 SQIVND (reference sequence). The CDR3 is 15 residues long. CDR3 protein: CTSKPGTGVNQPQHF. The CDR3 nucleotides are TGTACCAGTAAACCCGGGACAGGGGTTAATCAGCCCCAGCATTTT. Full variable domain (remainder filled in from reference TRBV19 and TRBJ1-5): DGGITQSPKYLFRKEGQNVTLSCEQNLNHDAMYWYRQDPGQGLRLIYYSQIVNDFQKGDIAEGYSVSREKKESFPLTVTSAQKNPTAFYLCTSKPGTGVNQPQHFGDGTRLSIL.

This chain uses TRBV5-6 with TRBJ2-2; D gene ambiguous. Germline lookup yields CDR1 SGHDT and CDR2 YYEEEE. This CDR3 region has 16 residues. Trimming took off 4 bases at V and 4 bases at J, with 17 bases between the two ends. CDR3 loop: CASSPRLGLGTGELFF. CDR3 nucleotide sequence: TGTGCCAGCAGCCCCCGTTTGGGCCTGGGCACCGGGGAGCTGTTTTTT.

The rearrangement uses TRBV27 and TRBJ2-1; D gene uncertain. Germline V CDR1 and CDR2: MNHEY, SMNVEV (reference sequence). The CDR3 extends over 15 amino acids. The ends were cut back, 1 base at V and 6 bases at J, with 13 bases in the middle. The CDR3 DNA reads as TGTGCCAGCAGTTTATACTCTTACGCTTCCAATGAGCAGTTCTTC. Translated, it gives CASSLYSYASNEQFF.

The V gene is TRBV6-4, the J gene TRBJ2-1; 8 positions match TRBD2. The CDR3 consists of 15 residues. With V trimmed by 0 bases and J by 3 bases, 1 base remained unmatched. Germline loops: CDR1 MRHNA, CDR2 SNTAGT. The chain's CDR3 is CASSDSGTSYNEQFF. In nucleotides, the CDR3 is TGTGCCAGCAGTGACTCCGGGACTAGCTACAATGAGCAGTTCTTC.

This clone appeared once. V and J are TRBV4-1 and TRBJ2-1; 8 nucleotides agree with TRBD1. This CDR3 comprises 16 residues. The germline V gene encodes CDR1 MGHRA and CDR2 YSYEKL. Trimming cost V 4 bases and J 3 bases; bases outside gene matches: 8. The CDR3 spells CASSRVQGERYNEQFF. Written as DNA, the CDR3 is TGCGCCAGCAGCCGAGTACAGGGGGAGCGCTACAATGAGCAGTTCTTC.

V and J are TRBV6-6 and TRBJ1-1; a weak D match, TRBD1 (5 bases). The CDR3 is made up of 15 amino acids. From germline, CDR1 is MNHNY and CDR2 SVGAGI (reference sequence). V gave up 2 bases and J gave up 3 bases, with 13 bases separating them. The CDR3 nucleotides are TGTGCCAGCAGTTACACCGGGACGGAAGACACTGAAGCTTTCTTT. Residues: CASSYTGTEDTEAFF.

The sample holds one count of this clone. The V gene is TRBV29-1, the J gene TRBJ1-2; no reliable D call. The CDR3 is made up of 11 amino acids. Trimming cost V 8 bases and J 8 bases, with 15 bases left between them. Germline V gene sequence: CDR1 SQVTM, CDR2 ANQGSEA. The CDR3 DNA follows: TGCAGCCAGAGGACCCTACGAGGCTACACCTTC. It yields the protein CSQRTLRGYTF.

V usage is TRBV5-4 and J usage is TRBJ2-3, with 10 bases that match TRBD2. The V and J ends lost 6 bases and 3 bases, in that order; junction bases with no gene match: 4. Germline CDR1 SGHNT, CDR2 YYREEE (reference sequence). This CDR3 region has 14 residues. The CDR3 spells CASTPSGRTDTQYF. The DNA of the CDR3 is TGTGCCAGCACCCCTAGCGGGAGAACAGATACGCAGTATTTT.

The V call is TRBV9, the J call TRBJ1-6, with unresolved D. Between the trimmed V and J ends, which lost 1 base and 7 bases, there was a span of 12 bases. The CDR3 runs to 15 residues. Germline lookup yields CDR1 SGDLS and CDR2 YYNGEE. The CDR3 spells CASSVSPRENSPLHF. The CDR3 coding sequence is TGTGCCAGCAGCGTATCCCCTCGGGAGAATTCACCCCTCCACTTT.

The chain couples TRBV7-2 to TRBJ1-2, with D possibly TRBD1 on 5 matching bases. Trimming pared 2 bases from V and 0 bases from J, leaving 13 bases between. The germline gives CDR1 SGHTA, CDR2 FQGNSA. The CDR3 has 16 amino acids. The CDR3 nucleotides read TGTGCCAGCAGCTTAAACAGGCCTAAGTCTAACTATGGCTACACCTTC. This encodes CASSLNRPKSNYGYTF.

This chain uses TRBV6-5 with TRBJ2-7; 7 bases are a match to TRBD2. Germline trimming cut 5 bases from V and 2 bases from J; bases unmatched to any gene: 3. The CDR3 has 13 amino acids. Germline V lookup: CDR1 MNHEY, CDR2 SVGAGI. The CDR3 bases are TGTGCCAGCAGTCCACTAGCGACCTACGAGCAGTACTTC. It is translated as CASSPLATYEQYF.